The next 22 T cell receptor beta chains were all read from a single sample in a study of T cell responses to AZD1222 COVID-19 vaccine. Produced via immunoSEQ multiplex PCR; TCRdb's table is partial and in-frame only. The profile covers approximately 160,000 clones, with more than 75% appearing a single time and around 5% taken by the ten largest. This material consisted of peripheral blood, taken on day 0 of AZD1222 vaccination. The receptors derive from an adult in good health.

The chain recombines TRBV6-5 with TRBJ1-2; D gene unclear. Per the germline V gene, CDR1 is MNHEY and CDR2 is SVGAGI. V lost 7 bases, J lost 9 bases, and 15 bases lay in between. This CDR3 contains 12 residues. CDR3 loop: CASTGQGVRYTF. The CDR3 DNA sequence: TGTGCCAGCACCGGTCAAGGAGTCCGCTACACCTTC.

The chain has TRBV28 and TRBJ2-7; D call uncertain. Trimming stripped 5 bases from V and 4 bases from J, with 12 bases between. Germline V gene data show CDR1 as MDHEN and CDR2 as SYDVKM. The CDR3 sequence is 13 residues long. For the CDR3, the DNA is TGTGCCAGCAGTGGGCGAGTAAGGTACGAGCAGTACTTC. Amino acids: CASSGRVRYEQYF.

This clone was counted between two and nine times. The chain carries TRBV4-2 and TRBJ2-5, with TRBD2 as a possible D gene (7 bases). The germline V gene has CDR1 LGHNA and CDR2 YNFKEQ. CDR3 length: 16 amino acids. Trimming took off 1 base at V and 1 base at J, with 13 bases between the two ends. The CDR3 protein is CASSQGRGEGQETQYF. The CDR3 DNA reads as TGTGCCAGCAGCCAAGGAAGGGGGGAGGGCCAAGAGACCCAGTACTTC.

The chain carries TRBV27 and TRBJ1-4; no firm D call. The CDR3 spans 15 residues. The V and J ends lost 1 base and 0 bases respectively, with 6 bases between them. Germline assignment: CDR1 MNHEY and CDR2 SMNVEV (reference sequence). The CDR3 sequence: CASSLLHATNEKLFF. The CDR3 DNA is TGTGCCAGCAGTTTATTGCACGCAACTAATGAAAAACTGTTTTTT. The variable domain in full, completed from reference TRBV27 and TRBJ1-4, reads EAQVTQNPRYLITVTGKKLTVTCSQNMNHEYMSWYRQDPGLGLRQIYYSMNVEVTDKGDVPEGYKVSRKEKRNFPLILESPSPNQTSLYFCASSLLHATNEKLFFGSGTQLSVL.

This chain links TRBV7-2 with TRBJ1-2; 8 nucleotides agree with TRBD1. There are 16 residues in the CDR3. The junction had 11 bases not matched to a gene; V was cut back by 4 bases and J by 4 bases. Looked up from germline, CDR1 is SGHTA and CDR2 is FQGNSA. CDR3 coding DNA: TGTGCCAGCAGCTCCCTCACGGGACAGGCGGGCTATGGCTACACCTTC. It translates to CASSSLTGQAGYGYTF.

For the CDR3, the DNA is TGTGCCAGCAGCCCCAGGGGACAGGGGGCGCGGAGTGAGACCCAGTACTTC. Translation gives CASSPRGQGARSETQYF. The J gene is TRBJ2-5, the V gene TRBV9; 12 bases line up with TRBD1. CDR3 length equals 17 residues. With V trimmed by 4 bases and J by 5 bases, 12 bases remained unmatched. The germline gives CDR1 SGDLS, CDR2 YYNGEE. Full variable domain (rest looked up from reference TRBV9 and TRBJ2-5): DSGVTQTPKHLITATGQRVTLRCSPRSGDLSVYWYQQSLDQGLQFLIQYYNGEERAKGNILERFSAQQFPDLHSELNLSSLELGDSALYFCASSPRGQGARSETQYFGPGTRLLVL.

The genes are TRBV24-1 and TRBJ2-5, with 9 bases identical to TRBD1. Trimming at V came to 5 bases and at J to 5 bases, leaving 11 bases not matched to a gene. Germline loops: CDR1 KGHDR, CDR2 SFDVKD. The CDR3 has 16 amino acids. This CDR3 reads CATSGRGQGPRETQYF. CDR3 DNA: TGTGCCACCAGTGGCCGGGGACAGGGCCCGCGGGAGACCCAGTACTTC.

The chain recombines TRBV7-8 with TRBJ1-5, with 8 nucleotides matching TRBD1. CDR3 length: 15 amino acids. V shed 5 bases, J shed 2 bases, and the junction held 5 bases outside the gene matches. CDR1 and CDR2 from the germline V gene are SGHVS and FQNEAQ. The CDR3: CASSGQTGGNQPQHF. The CDR3 region has the DNA TGTGCCAGCAGCGGACAGACAGGGGGCAATCAGCCCCAGCATTTT.

This clone is a singleton in its sample. The V call is TRBV19, the J call TRBJ2-5; D possibly uses TRBD1 or TRBD2 (5 bases each). Germline values: CDR1 LNHDA, CDR2 SQIVND (reference sequence). The CDR3 is 17 residues long. The V and J ends lost 0 bases and 0 bases respectively, with 14 bases between them. For the CDR3, the DNA is TGTGCCAGTAGTATAGATCGGGGACGCCGGTACCAAGAGACCCAGTACTTC. It codes for CASSIDRGRRYQETQYF.

The chain links TRBV7-9 to TRBJ1-2; 8 bases fit TRBD1. Trimming cost V 5 bases and J 5 bases; bases outside gene matches: 13. The CDR3 sequence is 16 residues long. CDR1 and CDR2 (germline): SEHNR, FQNEAQ (reference sequence). CDR3 region: CASSAHGTGLFYGYTF. CDR3 DNA sequence: TGTGCCAGCAGCGCCCACGGGACAGGCCTATTTTATGGCTACACCTTC.

This chain uses TRBV2 with TRBJ1-6; 7 bases are a match to TRBD1. J gave up 7 bases and V 4 bases, and 4 bases lay outside the gene matches. Germline CDR1 reads SNHLY; CDR2 reads FYNNEI. The CDR3 covers 14 residues. DNA of the CDR3: TGTGCCAGCAGTGTTGGGACAGAGAATTCACCCCTCCACTTT. Amino acids: CASSVGTENSPLHF.

Notes on this clone: At one boundary the junction diverges from the germline segment, which might be a read error. The chain recombines TRBV5-4 with TRBJ1-1; TRBD1 matches 8 bases. Germline values: CDR1 SGHNT, CDR2 YYREEE (reference sequence). This CDR3 contains 12 residues. In DNA, the CDR3 is TGTGCCAGCAGCTTTGGGACAGGCCCCGTGGCATTT. Translated, it gives CASSFGTGPVAF.

The chain combines TRBV6-5 with TRBJ1-4, with TRBD1 matching 7 bases. The CDR3 totals 15 residues. The junction had 7 bases not matched to a gene; V was cut back by 6 bases and J by 3 bases. The V gene's germline CDR1 is MNHEY and CDR2 SVGAGI. The chain's CDR3 is CASRAKGASNEKLFF. In DNA, the CDR3 is TGTGCCAGCAGGGCAAAGGGGGCCTCTAATGAAAAACTGTTTTTT.

The CDR3 DNA reads as TGTGCCACCTCAGAGACCATTAACGAGCAGTACTTC. Translated: CATSETINEQYF. The chain joins TRBV19 to TRBJ2-7, with D uncertain. Trimming removed 10 bases at V and 5 bases at J, with 15 bases between. The CDR3 consists of 12 residues. The germline CDR1 and CDR2 sequences are LNHDA and SQIVND (reference sequence).

The rearrangement joins TRBV3-1 (or the pseudogene TRBV3-2) to TRBJ2-7; D is unclear. The CDR3 loop spans 15 amino acids. V was shortened by 1 base and J by 1 base, with 11 bases between the two germline ends. Germline loops: CDR1 LGHDT, CDR2 YNNKEL (reference sequence). The CDR3 loop is CASSQGSSYSYEQYF. In DNA form, the CDR3 reads TGTGCCAGCAGCCAAGGGTCTTCCTATTCCTACGAGCAGTACTTC.

The chain is built from TRBV7-2 and TRBJ2-1; tentatively, D is TRBD1 (6 bases). The CDR3 runs to 14 residues. Trimming cost V 6 bases and J 15 bases, with 24 bases left between them. From germline, CDR1 is SGHTA and CDR2 FQGNSA. CDR3 nucleotides: TGTGCCAGCAGGCTAGAGGGGGTTCGCGGGCGGCCGTTCTTC. Its translation is CASRLEGVRGRPFF.

The V gene is TRBV24-1, the J gene TRBJ2-7; 8 bases fit TRBD1. After removal of 3 bases from V and 2 bases from J, the junction contained 11 bases not matched to a gene. Germline V gene sequence: CDR1 KGHDR, CDR2 SFDVKD. CDR3 length equals 17 residues. The DNA for the CDR3 is TGTGCCACCAGTGATACGGGACAGGCTATATTAACCTACGAGCAGTACTTC. Encoded protein: CATSDTGQAILTYEQYF.

The chain combines TRBV12-2 with TRBJ1-5; the table's D call TRBD1 went unverified against the DNA. TRBV12-2 has pseudogene status. The CDR3 sequence is 17 residues long. DNA of the CDR3: TGTGCAAGTCGCCAGGGTTCGGGGACAGGGGGGAATCAGCCCCAGCATTTT. It yields the protein CASRQGSGTGGNQPQHF.

This chain joins TRBV19 and TRBJ1-4, with a tentative D call TRBD1 (6 bases). Germline loops: CDR1 LNHDA, CDR2 SQIVND (reference sequence). This CDR3 has 13 residues. V shed 6 bases and J shed 6 bases, with 11 bases lying between them. CDR3 amino acids: CASRQGGDEKLFF. The CDR3 DNA reads as TGTGCCAGTAGACAGGGAGGGGATGAAAAACTGTTTTTT.

V and J are TRBV5-1 and TRBJ2-5; D may be TRBD2 (5 bases). CDR3 length equals 14 residues. Trimming cost V 4 bases and J 1 base, with 11 bases left between them. The germline gives CDR1 SGHRS, CDR2 YFSETQ. CDR3 amino acids: CASSDPGVQETQYF. In nucleotides, the CDR3 is TGCGCCAGCAGCGACCCCGGGGTCCAAGAGACCCAGTACTTC.

The chain links TRBV5-6 to TRBJ2-5; TRBD1 agrees at 9 bases. Unmatched junction bases numbered 14, after V lost 0 bases and J lost 5 bases. CDR1 SGHDT and CDR2 YYEEEE come from the germline V gene. The CDR3 loop spans 18 amino acids. CDR3 in amino acids: CASSLGPDAGQGWETQYF. In nucleotides, the CDR3 is TGTGCCAGCAGCTTGGGCCCCGATGCGGGACAGGGATGGGAGACCCAGTACTTC.

The V and J genes are TRBV6-5 and TRBJ1-1, with D unresolved. The CDR3 has 14 residues. V lost 5 bases, J lost 1 base, and 11 bases lay in between. Germline CDR1 MNHEY, CDR2 SVGAGI. The CDR3 coding sequence is TGTGCCAGCAGTCGAAGGACGGGGAACACTGAAGCTTTCTTT. As protein: CASSRRTGNTEAFF.